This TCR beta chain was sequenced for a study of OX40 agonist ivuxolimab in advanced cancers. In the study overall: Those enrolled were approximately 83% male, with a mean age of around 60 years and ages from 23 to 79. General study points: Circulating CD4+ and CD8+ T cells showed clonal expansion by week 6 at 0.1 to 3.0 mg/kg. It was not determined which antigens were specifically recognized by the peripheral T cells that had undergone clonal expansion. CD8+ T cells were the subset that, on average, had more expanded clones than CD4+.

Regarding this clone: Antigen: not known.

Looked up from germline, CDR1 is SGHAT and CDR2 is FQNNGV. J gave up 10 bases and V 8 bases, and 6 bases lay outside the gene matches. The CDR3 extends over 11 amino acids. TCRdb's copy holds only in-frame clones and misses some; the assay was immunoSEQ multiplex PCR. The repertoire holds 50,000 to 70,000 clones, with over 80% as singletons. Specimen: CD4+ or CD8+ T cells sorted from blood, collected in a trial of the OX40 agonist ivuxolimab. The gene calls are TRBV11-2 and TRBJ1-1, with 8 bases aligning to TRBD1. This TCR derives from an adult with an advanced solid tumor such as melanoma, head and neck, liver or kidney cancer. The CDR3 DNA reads TGTGCCAGCGCAGGAGGACAGGGAGCTTTCTTT. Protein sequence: CASAGGQGAFF.